The source of this T cell receptor beta chain is a study of cytomegalovirus exposure and HLA in healthy donors. Primers included in the PCR were 60 Vbeta and 13 Jbeta primers. Clones were read by immunoSEQ multiplex PCR, and TCRdb kept only the in-frame ones, dropping some. The sample records over 100,000 clones, just under 70% being singletons. The CDR3 sequence is 14 residues long. J lost 4 bases, V lost 4 bases, and 6 bases had no gene match. Germline V gives CDR1 MNHNY, CDR2 SVGAGI (reference sequence). The sample consisted of PBMCs. The chain is built from TRBV6-6 and TRBJ1-1, with 7 bases aligning to TRBD1. The receptor comes from a man in his thirties or forties in good health and CMV-seropositive. CDR3 region: CASSFNRDSTEAFF. CDR3 bases: TGTGCCAGCAGTTTCAACCGGGACAGCACTGAAGCTTTCTTT.